This record covers a single TCR beta chain. Its antigen is still unknown. The data originate from a study of T cell responses to AZD1222 COVID-19 vaccine. Findings and limits, study-wide: Researchers report vaccine-associated CD4 TCRs spanning spike, with dominance at 160-218 and 743-854. Donors in the cohort were predominantly white British and more often female, and clonal diversity was possibly underestimated.

Generated by immunoSEQ multiplex PCR, the TCRdb table keeps only in-frame clones and is missing some. The sample yields 100,000 or so clones, less than 90% seen once. The material was peripheral blood, obtained on day 0 of AZD1222 vaccination. The source of this sequence is an adult in good health.

The CDR3 region is CASSQVAQGAYTIYF. The CDR3 DNA follows: TGTGCCAGCAGCCAAGTCGCACAGGGGGCATACACCATATATTTT. The V call is TRBV3-1 (or the pseudogene TRBV3-2), the J call TRBJ1-3; 9 bases agree with TRBD1. This CDR3 comprises 15 residues. Germline V gives CDR1 LGHDT, CDR2 YNNKEL (reference sequence). V was pared by 1 base and J by 8 bases, with 6 bases of the junction left unmatched.